A single sample is the source of the 18 T cell receptor beta chains below, sequenced in a study of blood T cell repertoires in COVID-19. TCRdb's copy holds only in-frame clones and misses some; the assay was immunoSEQ multiplex PCR. Altogether about 480,000 clones are present, roughly 89% being singletons, with the ten largest covering 0.9%. Material: peripheral blood. These TCRs come from a man between 18 and 35 years old with COVID-19, enrolled during active disease.

A few counts support this clone. The V and J genes are TRBV5-1 and TRBJ2-3, with 8 bases lining up with TRBD2. CDR3 length equals 16 residues. The V segment lost 1 base and the J segment 6 bases; nucleotides outside the gene matches: 10. Germline CDR1 and CDR2: SGHRS and YFSETQ. DNA for the CDR3: TGCGCCAGCAGCTTGCAGGGTAGCGGGACATTTGATACGCAGTATTTT. This sequence encodes CASSLQGSGTFDTQYF. Based on the CDR3 plus reference TRBV5-1 and TRBJ2-3, the full variable domain is KAGVTQTPRYLIKTRGQQVTLSCSPISGHRSVSWYQQTPGQGLQFLFEYFSETQRNKGNFPGRFSGRQFSNSRSEMNVSTLELGDSALYLCASSLQGSGTFDTQYFGPGTRLTVL.

The V gene is TRBV6-2 or TRBV6-3, the J gene TRBJ2-5; D may be TRBD2 (5 bases). This CDR3 is 11 amino acids long. Germline CDR1 is MNHEY and CDR2 is SVGEGT. The V end was cut by 5 bases, the J end by 5 bases, with 6 bases between. The CDR3: CASSIAETQYF. The CDR3 nucleotides read TGTGCCAGCAGTATAGCGGAGACCCAGTACTTC.

The genes are TRBV3-1 (or the pseudogene TRBV3-2) and TRBJ2-3; possible D gene TRBD2, 5 bases. In germline, CDR1 is LGHDT, CDR2 YNNKEL (reference sequence). Trimming removed 1 base from V and 4 bases from J, with 18 bases in between. The CDR3 is made up of 17 amino acids. CDR3 DNA sequence: TGTGCCAGCAGCCAAGGATTTATAGGAGGAGGAGCAGATACGCAGTATTTT. Protein sequence: CASSQGFIGGGADTQYF.

The V and J genes are TRBV5-1 and TRBJ2-5; 8 bases match TRBD1. Losses at the gene ends were 0 bases for V and 5 bases for J; bases not matched to a gene: 9. Germline V gene data show CDR1 as SGHRS and CDR2 as YFSETQ. The CDR3 extends over 16 amino acids. The CDR3 sequence: CASSLDGRGRVETQYF. CDR3 coding DNA: TGCGCCAGCAGCTTGGACGGCAGGGGGCGAGTGGAGACCCAGTACTTC.

This clone was detected only once. J is TRBJ1-1 and V is TRBV6-2 or TRBV6-3, with D possibly matching TRBD1 (5 bases). The CDR3 has 14 amino acids. Per the germline V gene, CDR1 is MNHEY and CDR2 is SVGEGT. Trimming took off 2 bases at V and 0 bases at J, with 7 bases between the two ends. The CDR3 sequence: CASSYQGLNTEAFF. The CDR3 bases are TGTGCCAGCAGTTACCAGGGCTTGAACACTGAAGCTTTCTTT.

This clone was seen once. V is TRBV11-3 and J is TRBJ2-7, with D maybe TRBD1 (6 bases). CDR1 SGHNT and CDR2 YENEEA come from the germline V gene. Trimming shortened V by 3 bases and J by 3 bases, and 9 bases separated the two germline ends. The CDR3 sequence is 13 residues long. The CDR3 reads CASSLGHDYEQYF. The CDR3 DNA follows: TGTGCCAGCAGCTTGGGACACGACTACGAGCAGTACTTC.

The genes are TRBV13 and TRBJ1-1; the D is unclear. This CDR3 comprises 14 residues. The ends were cut back, 3 bases at V and 5 bases at J, with 13 bases in the middle. From germline, CDR1 is PRHDT and CDR2 FYEKMQ (reference sequence). The CDR3 region is CASSFGPGGTEAFF. The DNA of the CDR3 is TGTGCCAGCAGCTTCGGACCTGGAGGGACTGAAGCTTTCTTT.

This clone has a handful of counts. The rearrangement links TRBV6-6 to TRBJ1-5; 7 nucleotides align to TRBD1. The CDR3 has 18 residues. Germline V CDR1 and CDR2: MNHNY, SVGAGI (reference sequence). J lost 4 bases, V lost 5 bases, and 17 bases had no gene match. CDR3 DNA: TGTGCCAGCAGTCCCCGACAGGGTCTCGTAGATCGGAATCAGCCCCAGCATTTT. It specifies CASSPRQGLVDRNQPQHF.

The rearrangement joins TRBV9 to TRBJ2-1; D is unresolved. Trimming removed 4 bases from V and 0 bases from J, with 5 bases in between. CDR3 length equals 13 residues. Germline lookup yields CDR1 SGDLS and CDR2 YYNGEE. For the CDR3, the DNA is TGTGCCAGCAGCTCAGGCTCCTACAATGAGCAGTTCTTC. Amino acids: CASSSGSYNEQFF.

The rearrangement joins TRBV6-5 to TRBJ1-4; TRBD1 matches 7 bases. Trimming took 7 bases from V and 8 from J; bases not matched to a gene: 10. Germline CDR1 is MNHEY and CDR2 is SVGAGI. There are 14 residues in the CDR3. In DNA form, the CDR3 reads TGTGCCAGCACCCAACAGGGGTATAGGGAAAAACTGTTTTTT. Encoded protein: CASTQQGYREKLFF.

This chain joins TRBV7-8 and TRBJ1-4, with D uncertain. The CDR3 is 15 amino acids. Trimming left V 2 bases short and J 7 bases short, with 14 bases between. Germline V gene data show CDR1 as SGHVS and CDR2 as FQNEAQ. The CDR3 DNA is TGTGCCAGCAGCTTAAATGGTATCGGTTCTGAAAAACTGTTTTTT. Amino acid sequence: CASSLNGIGSEKLFF.

The V gene is TRBV3-1 (or the pseudogene TRBV3-2), the J gene TRBJ2-3; TRBD2 agrees at 10 bases. Germline V gene data show CDR1 as LGHDT and CDR2 as YNNKEL (reference sequence). J lost 4 bases, V lost 1 base, and 5 bases had no gene match. The CDR3 has 16 amino acids. This chain's CDR3 is CASSQGAGGASDTQYF. Written as DNA, the CDR3 is TGTGCCAGCAGCCAAGGAGCGGGGGGGGCTTCAGATACGCAGTATTTT.

This chain connects TRBV18 to TRBJ2-5, with 7 bases fitting TRBD1. The germline V gene encodes CDR1 KGHSH and CDR2 LQKENI. With 8 bases clipped from V and 4 bases from J, the junction kept 4 bases outside the gene matches. The length of the CDR3 is 12 residues. CDR3 in DNA: TGTGCCAGCACGACAGGGATAGAGACCCAGTACTTC. It encodes CASTTGIETQYF.

The rearrangement links TRBV6-5 to TRBJ1-3; the match to TRBD1 covers 9 bases. CDR1 is MNHEY, CDR2 SVGAGI, per germline. This CDR3 is 15 amino acids long. Trimming at V came to 7 bases and at J to 3 bases, leaving 7 bases not matched to a gene. The CDR3 DNA sequence: TGTGCCAGCACCGCCGGGACAGGGCTTGGAAACACCATATATTTT. Protein sequence: CASTAGTGLGNTIYF.

This clone showed up many times. The rearrangement joins TRBV2 to TRBJ2-3, with D possibly being TRBD2 (5 bases). The germline CDR1 and CDR2 sequences are SNHLY and FYNNEI. This CDR3 has 15 amino acids. V was clipped by 4 bases and J by 3 bases, with 14 bases between them. The CDR3 nucleotides read TGTGCCAGCAGTGGTCGGGGTAGCGAAACAGATACGCAGTATTTT. Translation: CASSGRGSETDTQYF.

V usage is TRBV3-1 (or the pseudogene TRBV3-2) and J usage is TRBJ1-1; D possibly corresponds to TRBD1 (6 bases). Deletions cut 4 bases from V and 0 bases from J, with 15 bases between. There are 16 residues in the CDR3. CDR1 is LGHDT, CDR2 YNNKEL, per germline (reference sequence). The CDR3: CASSLRGHEMNTEAFF. The CDR3 DNA sequence: TGTGCCAGCAGCCTCCGGGGACACGAAATGAACACTGAAGCTTTCTTT.

The table lists this clone with a count of one. This chain uses TRBV5-5 with TRBJ1-6; weak D call: TRBD1 (6 bases). Trimming left V 0 bases short and J 8 bases short, with 9 bases between. CDR1 is SGHKS, CDR2 YYEKEE, per germline (reference sequence). This CDR3 has 14 residues. CDR3 amino acids: CASSLGRGDSPLHF. DNA for the CDR3: TGTGCCAGCAGCTTGGGCAGGGGTGATTCACCCCTCCACTTT.

The sample holds one count of this clone. J is TRBJ2-1 and V is TRBV9; 11 nucleotides line up with TRBD2. The CDR3 has 17 amino acids. J gave up 6 bases and V 0 bases, and 8 bases lay outside the gene matches. The germline gives CDR1 SGDLS, CDR2 YYNGEE. The DNA of the CDR3 is TGTGCCAGCAGCGTAGCTACCGGGACTAGCGGACCCAATGAGCAGTTCTTC. Translated: CASSVATGTSGPNEQFF.